Detailed here is one T cell receptor beta chain. Its antigen remains unknown. The data were obtained in a study of cytomegalovirus exposure and HLA in healthy donors. The study, taken as a whole, reports: There were some V segments, including TRBV6-2 and TRBV6-3, excluded as indistinguishable. Reports state that TCR beta sequences accurately predicted most subjects' HLA-A and HLA-B alleles.

The germline gives CDR1 MNHNS, CDR2 SASEGT. The CDR3 extends over 13 amino acids. The junction had 7 bases not matched to a gene; V was cut back by 3 bases and J by 11 bases. Both 60 Vbeta primers and 13 Jbeta primers went into the PCR. Sequencing was performed with immunoSEQ multiplex PCR; in TCRdb, only in-frame clones are kept and a portion is missing. The sample consists of fewer than 200,000 clones, 60% to 85% of them appearing once. Specimen: PBMCs. The V call is TRBV6-1, the J call TRBJ1-1; 9 positions agree with TRBD1. This clonotype was obtained from a woman aged 45 to 65 in good health and CMV-seropositive. The CDR3, as DNA: TGTGCCAGCAGTGAGGGACAGGGTGCGGGGGCTTTCTTT. It codes for CASSEGQGAGAFF.